The T cell receptor (beta chain) described here comes from a study of PD-1 blockade in classical Hodgkin lymphoma (dated by TCRdb to about 2020). With regard to the full study: Nivolumab dosing was 3 mg/kg intravenously every 2 weeks, continuing until either disease progression or unacceptable toxicity. A peripheral blood immune signature of response to PD-1 blockade in classical Hodgkin lymphoma was defined using TCR beta sequencing and CyTOF. Findings and caveats that apply to the study as a whole: Lower diversity was seen in patients whose nivolumab began less than 1 year after ASCT, and these patients were left out of later analyses so that immune reconstitution would not confound the results. Baseline TCR diversity was reported to be lower in newly diagnosed patients than in healthy donors and to be lower still in relapsed/refractory patients. CD4+ but not CD8+ TCR diversity rose significantly by C4D1 (p=0.0027 vs p=0.16), most apparent in complete responders (p=0.02). Trial patients with a complete response had baseline diversity similar to that of newly diagnosed patients, while partial responders and progressors had significantly lower diversity. Only a single clinical trial cohort was studied, and what caused the repertoire differences, possibly disease activity or prior therapy, remained undefined.

The sample's time point label is to be understood as: cycle 2 day 1 (C2D1) of nivolumab. Every trial patient had relapsed after autologous stem cell transplantation, and cohorts A, B and C differed in prior brentuximab vedotin exposure. The trial cohort was composed of about 60 patients with relapsed/refractory classical Hodgkin lymphoma, for whom complete response, partial response or progressive disease was recorded as best overall response. Single-agent nivolumab was administered to trial patients in the multi-cohort phase II CheckMate 205 trial. An independent review committee assessed best overall response by applying the 2007 International Working Group response criteria. PBMCs from the trial were collected at three points: immediately before nivolumab initiation (C1D1), and during therapy at cycle 2 day 1 and cycle 4 day 1. After peripheral blood was drawn into 8 mL Vacutainer Cell Preparation Tubes, PBMCs were isolated by centrifugation and then cryopreserved.

Genomic DNA was extracted with the Qiagen DNeasy kit from unsorted PBMCs and from negatively selected CD4+ and CD8+ fractions. Using primers that anneal to V and J segments, immunoSEQ multiplex PCR amplified the TCR beta CDR3 regions. A synthetic immune receptor repertoire was used to minimize amplification bias, and remaining bias was computationally removed after sequencing. The study's own analysis went as follows. Repertoire diversity was quantified as the Shannon entropy index using custom Python scripts. The unsorted, CD4+ and CD8+ repertoires were each analyzed separately, with the exception of combined analyses, where CD4+ and CD8+ sequences were merged in silico. Clonal expansion was defined as a frequency increase of at least 2-fold after treatment compared with C1D1, and clones undetected at baseline were assigned a pseudocount of 0.5. Singleton clones were defined as clones with 0 or 1 copy at C1D1, and non-singleton clones were defined as clones with 2 or more copies. Clones expanded in unsorted samples were labelled as CD4+, CD8+ or unknown by matching protein sequences in sorted samples from the same patient. Wilcoxon tests on paired samples were used to test diversity changes from C1D1 to C4D1. TCRdb re-hosts the immuneACCESS table, in-frame sequences only. Its copies lack some clones; in the studies checked, an unresolved V gene accounts for under half of them, and the cause for the rest is not known. For V, J and clone size, that table is used; D and trimming come from the DNA. This sample lists roughly 38,000 clones; approximately 90% were detected once. The ten largest make up 5.5% to 6.5% of the sample.

About this clone: Which antigen it targets is not known. Relative to the germline gene, one junction end is altered; a read error may explain this.

Reading from cysteine to phenylalanine, the CDR3 counts 16 amino acids. Just CDR3 DNA is preserved here, 48 bases in frame from base 1. The germline V gene gives CDR1 as SGHVS and CDR2 as FNYEAQ. Rearrangement joined TRBV7-6 to TRBJ2-2, and TRBD1 matches 9 of the central bases. The sequencing used peripheral blood mononuclear cells (PBMCs), collected before the second cycle of nivolumab. The sequence was obtained from a human donor with classical Hodgkin lymphoma. The CDR3 protein sequence reads: CASTLQGAKNTGELFF. The DNA reads as follows: TGTGCCAGCACCTTACAGGGGGCGAAGAACACCGGGGAGCTGTTTTTT.